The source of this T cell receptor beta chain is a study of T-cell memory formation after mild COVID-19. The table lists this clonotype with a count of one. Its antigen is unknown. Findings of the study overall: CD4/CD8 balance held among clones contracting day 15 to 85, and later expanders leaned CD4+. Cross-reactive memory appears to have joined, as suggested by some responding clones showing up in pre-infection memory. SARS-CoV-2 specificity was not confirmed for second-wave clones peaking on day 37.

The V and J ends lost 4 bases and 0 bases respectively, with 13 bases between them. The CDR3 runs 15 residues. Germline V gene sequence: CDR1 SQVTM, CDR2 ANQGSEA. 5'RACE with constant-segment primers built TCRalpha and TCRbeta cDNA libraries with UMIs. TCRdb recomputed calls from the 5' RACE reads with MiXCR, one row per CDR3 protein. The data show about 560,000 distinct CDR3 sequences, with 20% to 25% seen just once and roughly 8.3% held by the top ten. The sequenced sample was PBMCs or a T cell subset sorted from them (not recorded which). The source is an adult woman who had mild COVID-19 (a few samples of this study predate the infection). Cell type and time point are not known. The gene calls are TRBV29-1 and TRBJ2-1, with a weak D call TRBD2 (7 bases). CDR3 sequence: CSVVGGLSSYNEQFF. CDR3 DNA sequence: TGCAGCGTTGTGGGGGGGCTCAGCTCCTACAATGAGCAGTTCTTC.